This section outlines one T cell receptor (beta chain) sequence together with its context. The antigen remains undetermined. The sample is drawn from a study of cytomegalovirus exposure and HLA in healthy donors. Looking at the study overall: The same platform was used for the 100 to 150 validation repertoires and the approximately 670 first-cohort repertoires, a later analysis reported. Points from the study as a whole: Reports indicated that the classifier achieved high specificity and sensitivity in diagnosing cytomegalovirus status.

CDR1 SGHTS and CDR2 YDEGEE come from the germline V gene. After removal of 1 base from V and 2 bases from J, the junction contained 11 bases not matched to a gene. The CDR3 has 17 amino acids. The repertoire was sequenced with immunoSEQ multiplex PCR; TCRdb's copy has only in-frame clones and lacks some. The sample shows roughly 330,000 clones, about nine tenths of them seen only once. The chain carries TRBV5-8 and TRBJ1-2; 7 nucleotides align to TRBD1. This TCR was sampled from a woman aged 25 to 45 in good health and CMV-seropositive. Sequenced material: PBMCs. CDR3 sequence: CASSLSNRGRLNYGYTF. The CDR3 DNA reads TGTGCCAGCAGCTTGAGTAACAGGGGACGGTTGAACTATGGCTACACCTTC.